Each of the 12 T cell receptor beta chains below was sequenced from the same sample in a study of T cell responses to AZD1222 COVID-19 vaccine. Some clones are missing from TCRdb's copy, which holds only in-frame ones; the method was immunoSEQ multiplex PCR. This table holds some 110,000 clones, around 89% found once. The source material was peripheral blood, sampled on day 0 of AZD1222 vaccination. The receptors shown here come from an adult in good health.

The chain uses TRBV19 and TRBJ2-1; 12 bases are a match to TRBD2. The CDR3 spans 16 residues. The V gene end was trimmed by 6 bases and the J gene end by 5 bases; junction bases not matched to a gene: 8. CDR1 LNHDA and CDR2 SQIVND come from the germline V gene (reference sequence). The DNA of the CDR3 is TGTGCCAGTAGCGGTACGGGACTAGCGGGCCACAATGAGCAGTTCTTC. Translating gives CASSGTGLAGHNEQFF.

CDR3 in DNA: TGTGCCACCAGCAGAGACCCCGAGGGGACACATCAGCCCCAGCATTTT. As protein: CATSRDPEGTHQPQHF. The V call is TRBV15, the J call TRBJ1-5, with D possibly matching TRBD1 (6 bases). V lost 0 bases to trimming and J lost 5 bases, with 14 bases between them. Germline CDR1 is LNHNV and CDR2 is YYDKDF (reference sequence). This CDR3 comprises 16 residues.

The rearrangement uses TRBV7-6 and TRBJ1-2; possibly TRBD1 for D (6 bases). The CDR3 sequence is 16 residues long. Germline CDR1 reads SGHVS; CDR2 reads FNYEAQ. V was cut by 5 bases and J by 3 bases, with 19 bases left in between. CDR3 sequence (DNA): TGTGCCAGCAGCCCGGACACAGGGAAAAGACACTATGGCTACACCTTC. This encodes CASSPDTGKRHYGYTF. Using reference TRBV7-6 and TRBJ1-2 for the parts outside the CDR3, the full variable domain is GAGVSQSPRYKVTKRGQDVALRCDPISGHVSLYWYRQALGQGPEFLTYFNYEAQQDKSGLPNDRFSAERPEGSISTLTIQRTEQRDSAMYRCASSPDTGKRHYGYTFGSGTRLTVV.

This clone was found a few times. The chain joins TRBV7-9 to TRBJ2-7; 7 bases line up with TRBD2. This CDR3 contains 13 residues. V shed 11 bases and J 5 bases; nucleotides not matched to a gene: 12. Germline-derived CDR1 and CDR2 are SEHNR and FQNEAQ (reference sequence). The CDR3 protein is CAATQSGANEQYF. The CDR3 DNA reads as TGTGCCGCAACGCAAAGCGGGGCAAACGAGCAGTACTTC.

This rearrangement joins TRBV28 to TRBJ2-2; 15 bases align to TRBD2. J lost 6 bases, V lost 0 bases, and 2 bases had no gene match. The germline CDR1 and CDR2 sequences are MDHEN and SYDVKM. The CDR3 is 17 amino acids. The CDR3 reads CASSLWGLAGGPGELFF. In DNA, the CDR3 is TGTGCCAGCAGTTTATGGGGACTAGCGGGGGGCCCCGGGGAGCTGTTTTTT.

J is TRBJ2-5 and V is TRBV4-3; 12 bases align to TRBD2. CDR3 length equals 17 residues. Germline-derived CDR1 and CDR2 are LGHNA and YSLEER. V shed 1 base, J shed 7 bases, and the junction held 10 bases outside the gene matches. The CDR3 spells CASSQAASGGAGRTQYF. The DNA for the CDR3 is TGCGCCAGCAGCCAAGCCGCTAGCGGGGGGGCGGGTCGGACCCAGTACTTC.

The chain is built from TRBV10-3 and TRBJ1-1; 10 nucleotides agree with TRBD1. This CDR3 has 14 residues. With V trimmed by 5 bases and J by 3 bases, 3 bases remained unmatched. Germline V gene lookup returns CDR1 ENHRY and CDR2 SYGVKD. CDR3 sequence (DNA): TGTGCCATCAGTAGACAGGGGGCGGACACTGAAGCTTTCTTT. As protein: CAISRQGADTEAFF.

V is TRBV9 and J is TRBJ2-7; 12 bases are shared with TRBD1. Losses at the gene ends were 2 bases for V and 6 bases for J; bases not matched to a gene: 15. Germline V gene sequence: CDR1 SGDLS, CDR2 YYNGEE. The CDR3 consists of 18 residues. The CDR3 here is CASSVGTGGLLSWGEQYF. CDR3 bases: TGTGCCAGCAGCGTGGGGACAGGGGGCCTTTTATCGTGGGGCGAGCAGTACTTC.

The chain couples TRBV28 to TRBJ2-2; D gene unclear. Germline V CDR1 and CDR2: MDHEN, SYDVKM. This CDR3 region has 13 residues. The V end lost 7 bases, the J end lost 8 bases, and 14 bases lay between the germline ends. CDR3 nucleotides: TGTGCCAGCACCCTGCGGATGGGTGGGGAGCTGTTTTTT. Translation gives CASTLRMGGELFF.

With respect to this clone: The same CDR3 is also encoded by other DNA sequences in this sample. V is TRBV24-1 and J is TRBJ2-3; D is uncertain. Trimming took off 0 bases at V and 6 bases at J, with 3 bases between the two ends. This CDR3 has 12 amino acids. Germline V lookup: CDR1 KGHDR, CDR2 SFDVKD. The CDR3 loop reads CATSDLGDTQYF. CDR3 in DNA: TGTGCCACCAGTGATTTGGGGGATACGCAGTATTTT.

J is TRBJ2-6 and V is TRBV11-2; D gene uncertain. CDR1 and CDR2 (germline): SGHAT, FQNNGV. V lost 5 bases, J lost 0 bases, and 8 bases lay in between. The CDR3 is 15 residues long. CDR3 sequence: CASSQTFSGANVLTF. The CDR3 bases are TGTGCCAGCAGCCAAACGTTCTCTGGGGCCAACGTCCTGACTTTC.

The rearrangement joins TRBV28 to TRBJ1-5; 7 bases match TRBD1. This CDR3 has 18 amino acids. J was trimmed by 7 bases and V by 5 bases; bases with no gene match: 20. Germline V CDR1 and CDR2: MDHEN, SYDVKM. The CDR3, as DNA: TGTGCCAGCAGTCCCGCTCGGGGGTTGACAGGGTATCCGCAGCCCCAGCATTTT. Its translation is CASSPARGLTGYPQPQHF.